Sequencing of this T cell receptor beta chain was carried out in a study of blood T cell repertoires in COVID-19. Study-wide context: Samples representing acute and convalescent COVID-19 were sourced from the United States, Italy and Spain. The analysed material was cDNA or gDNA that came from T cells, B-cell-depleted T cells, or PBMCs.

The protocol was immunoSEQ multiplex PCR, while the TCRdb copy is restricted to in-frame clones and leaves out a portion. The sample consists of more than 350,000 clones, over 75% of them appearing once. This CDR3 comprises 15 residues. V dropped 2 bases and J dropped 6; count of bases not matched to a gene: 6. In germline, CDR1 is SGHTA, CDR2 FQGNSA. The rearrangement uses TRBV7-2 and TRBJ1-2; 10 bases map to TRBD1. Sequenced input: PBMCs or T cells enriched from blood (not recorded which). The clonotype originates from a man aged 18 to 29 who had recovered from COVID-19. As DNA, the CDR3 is TGTGCCAGCAGCTTAAGTTCCGGGACAGGGGATGGCTACACCTTC. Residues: CASSLSSGTGDGYTF.